This TCR beta chain was sequenced during a study of control samples from healthy donors and cancer patients. The CDR3 spans 14 residues. V was shortened by 6 bases and J by 4 bases, with 13 bases between the two germline ends. The germline CDR1 and CDR2 sequences are MNHEY and SVGAGI. Clones were sequenced by immunoSEQ multiplex PCR, and TCRdb holds only the in-frame ones, with some missing. The sample has some 190,000 clones, 91% seen once. This receptor was obtained from a man under 40 in good health. This chain connects TRBV6-5 to TRBJ1-5; no definite D call. The sequencing input was blood. The CDR3 reads CASSRRRHNQPQHF. The DNA for the CDR3 is TGTGCCAGCAGCCGAAGACGGCATAATCAGCCCCAGCATTTT.